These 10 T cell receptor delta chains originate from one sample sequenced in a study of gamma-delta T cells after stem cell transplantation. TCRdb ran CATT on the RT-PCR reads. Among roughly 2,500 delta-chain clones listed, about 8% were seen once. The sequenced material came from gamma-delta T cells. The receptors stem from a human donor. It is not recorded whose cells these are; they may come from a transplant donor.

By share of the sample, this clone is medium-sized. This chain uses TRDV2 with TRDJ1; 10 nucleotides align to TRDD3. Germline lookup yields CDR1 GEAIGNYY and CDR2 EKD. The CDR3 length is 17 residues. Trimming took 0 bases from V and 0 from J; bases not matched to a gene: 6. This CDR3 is CACDTLLGDSYTDKLIF. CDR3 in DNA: TGTGCCTGTGACACCCTACTGGGGGATTCGTACACCGATAAACTCATCTTT.

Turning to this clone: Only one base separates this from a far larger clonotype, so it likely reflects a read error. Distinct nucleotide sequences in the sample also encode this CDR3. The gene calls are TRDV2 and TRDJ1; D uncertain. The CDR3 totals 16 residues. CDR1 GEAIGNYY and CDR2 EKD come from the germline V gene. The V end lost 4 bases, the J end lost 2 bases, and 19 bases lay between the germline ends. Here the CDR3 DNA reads TGTGCCTGTGATACCCTCGCATCTCTAACGACCGATAAACTCATCTTT. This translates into CACDTLASLTTDKLIF.

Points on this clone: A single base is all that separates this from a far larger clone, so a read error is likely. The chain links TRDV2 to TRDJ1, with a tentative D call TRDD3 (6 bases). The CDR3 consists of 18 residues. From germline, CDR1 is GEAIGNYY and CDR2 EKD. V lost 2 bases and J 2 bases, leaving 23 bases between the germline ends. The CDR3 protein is CACDNLGPAPPSTDKLIF. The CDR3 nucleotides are TGTGCCTGTGACAATCTGGGGCCCGCACCGCCTTCTACCGATAAACTCATCTTT.

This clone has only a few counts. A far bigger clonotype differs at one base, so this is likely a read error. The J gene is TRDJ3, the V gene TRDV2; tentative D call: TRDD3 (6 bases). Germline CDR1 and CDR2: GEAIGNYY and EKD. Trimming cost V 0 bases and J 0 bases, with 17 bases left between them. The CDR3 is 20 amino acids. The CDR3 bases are TGTGCCTGTGACACCTTCGCTCCCGGGGGAACCTCCTGGGACACCCGACAGATGTTTTTC. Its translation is CACDTFAPGGTSWDTRQMFF.

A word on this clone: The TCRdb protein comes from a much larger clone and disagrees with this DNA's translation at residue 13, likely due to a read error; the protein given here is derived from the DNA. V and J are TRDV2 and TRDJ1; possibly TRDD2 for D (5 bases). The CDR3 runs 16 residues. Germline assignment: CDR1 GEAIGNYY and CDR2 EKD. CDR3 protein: CACDILRGKDSDNLIF. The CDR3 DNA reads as TGTGCCTGTGACATCCTTCGAGGCAAGGACAGCGATAACCTCATCTTT.

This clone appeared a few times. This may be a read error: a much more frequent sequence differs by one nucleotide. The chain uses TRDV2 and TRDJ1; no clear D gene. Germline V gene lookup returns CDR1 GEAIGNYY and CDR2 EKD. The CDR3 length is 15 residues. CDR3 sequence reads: CACDTVGSNTDNLIF. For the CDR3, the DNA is TGTGCCTGTGACACGGTGGGCTCCAACACCGATAACCTCATCTTT.

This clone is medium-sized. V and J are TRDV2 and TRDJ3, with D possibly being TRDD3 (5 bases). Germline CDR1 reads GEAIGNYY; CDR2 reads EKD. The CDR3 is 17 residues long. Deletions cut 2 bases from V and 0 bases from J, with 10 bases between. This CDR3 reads CACDITGDSWDTRQMFF. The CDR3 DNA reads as TGTGCCTGTGACATTACCGGGGACTCCTGGGACACCCGACAGATGTTTTTC.

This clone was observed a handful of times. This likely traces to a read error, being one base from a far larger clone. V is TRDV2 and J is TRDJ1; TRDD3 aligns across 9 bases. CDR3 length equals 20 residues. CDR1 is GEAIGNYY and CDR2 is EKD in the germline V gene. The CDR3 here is CACATVLRRGIQGHGDKLIF. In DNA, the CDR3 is TGTGCCTGTGCCACCGTTCTACGCCGGGGGATACAGGGACATGGCGATAAACTCATCTTT.

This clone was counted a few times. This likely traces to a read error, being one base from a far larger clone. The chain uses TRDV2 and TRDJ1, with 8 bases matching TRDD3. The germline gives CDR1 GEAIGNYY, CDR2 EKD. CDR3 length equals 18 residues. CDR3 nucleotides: TGTGCCTGTGACACCGTTGTTCTCGCTGGGGGACACACCGATAAACTCACCTTT. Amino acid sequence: CACDTVVLAGGHTDKLTF.

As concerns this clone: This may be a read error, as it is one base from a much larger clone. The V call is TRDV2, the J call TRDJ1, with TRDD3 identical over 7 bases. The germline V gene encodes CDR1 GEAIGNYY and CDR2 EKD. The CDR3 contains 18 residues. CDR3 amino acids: CACDTLRGIPLDTDNLIF. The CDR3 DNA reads TGTGCCTGTGACACCTTAAGGGGGATTCCCCTCGACACCGATAATCTCATCTTT.